The rows below give T cell receptor beta chains drawn from one sample of a study of blood T cell repertoires in COVID-19. Sequencing used immunoSEQ multiplex PCR; TCRdb keeps in-frame clones, though not all of them. This table holds about 150,000 clones, about 90% found once. Sequenced material: peripheral blood. The receptor source for this set is a man aged 50 or older with acute or convalescent COVID-19. Each CDR3 is given with its conserved first and last residue. D genes are given only for firm matches. The listing skips clone size in some rows; elsewhere it reads once, few, many or a size class.

TRBV6-5	NA	TRBJ1-5	TRBD1	14	TGTGCCAGCAGTTGGGGACAGGGGGGTCAGCCCCAGCATTTT	CASSWGQGGQPQHF
TRBV27	NA	TRBJ2-7	TRBD1	14	TGTGCCAGCAGTCCGGGACAGAGTCGGAACGAGCAGTACTTC	CASSPGQSRNEQYF
TRBV10-3	NA	TRBJ2-2	NA	12	TGTGCCATTCCCGGGAGAACCGGGGAGCTGTTTTTT	CAIPGRTGELFF
TRBV30	NA	TRBJ1-1	NA	15	TGTGCCTGGACCCCCGCAGGCCCCACCTACACTGAAGCTTTCTTT	CAWTPAGPTYTEAFF
TRBV28	NA	TRBJ1-5	NA	16	TGTGCCAGCAGCCCCATGGGGCAGGGCATTAATCAGCCCCAGCATTTT	CASSPMGQGINQPQHF
TRBV3-1/TRBV3-2	NA	TRBJ1-2	NA	12	TGTGCCAGCAGCCAAGGGAGTGGAGGCTACACCTTC	CASSQGSGGYTF
TRBV4-1	NA	TRBJ2-1	TRBD2	18	TGCGCCAGCAGCCAAGATCTTCACTCGACTAGCACGAGGTGTGAGCAGTTCTTC	CASSQDLHSTSTRCEQFF
TRBV4-2	NA	TRBJ1-5	NA	15	TGTGCCAGCAGCCAAGAGCAGGGAAGCAATCAGCCCCAGCATTTT	CASSQEQGSNQPQHF
TRBV7-9	NA	TRBJ2-1	NA	15	TGTGCCAGCAGCCCAGCCACCCTTGCGCGGAATGAGCAGTTCTTC	CASSPATLARNEQFF
TRBV7-2	NA	TRBJ2-1	TRBD2	15	TGTGCCAGCAGCTACAAGACTAGCGGGCCCTCGGAGCAGTTCTTC	CASSYKTSGPSEQFF
TRBV9	NA	TRBJ1-5	TRBD1	17	TGTGCCAGCAGCGTCGGACAGGGCACTAATAGCAATCAGCCCCAGCATTTT	CASSVGQGTNSNQPQHF
TRBV10-3	NA	TRBJ1-4	NA	16	TGTGCCATCAGTGAGTCGCCGGGGGGGACTAATGAAAAACTGTTTTTT	CAISESPGGTNEKLFF
TRBV6-4	once	TRBJ1-5	TRBD1	15	TGTGCCAGCACTACAAGGACAGGAGGAAATCAGCCCCAGCATTTT	CASTTRTGGNQPQHF
TRBV13	once	TRBJ2-6	NA	16	TGTGCCAGCACCCTACGGGGGTCCGCTGGGGCCAACGTCCTGACTTTC	CASTLRGSAGANVLTF
TRBV5-4	NA	TRBJ2-3	TRBD2	16	TGTGCCAGCAGCTTGGTAGCGGGGGGAGGCACAGATACGCAGTATTTT	CASSLVAGGGTDTQYF
TRBV19	NA	TRBJ1-2	TRBD1	14	TGTGCCAGTACCGGGACAGGGAGGATCTATGGCTACACCTTC	CASTGTGRIYGYTF
TRBV29-1	NA	TRBJ1-2	NA	11	TGCAGCGTTACAGGGTCCTATGGCTACACCTTC	CSVTGSYGYTF
TRBV7-6	NA	TRBJ1-1	NA	11	TGTGCCAGCAGCCTTGTCACTGAAGCTTTCTTT	CASSLVTEAFF
TRBV29-1	NA	TRBJ2-7	TRBD2	18	TGCAGCGTTGCGGGGTCGGGACTAGCGGGAGGAAGCTCCTACGAGCAGTACTTC	CSVAGSGLAGGSSYEQYF
TRBV10-3	NA	TRBJ2-5	TRBD2	16	TGTGCCATCAGTGAGTTTAGCGGGGGGGTCCAAGAGACCCAGTACTTC	CAISEFSGGVQETQYF
TRBV10-3	NA	TRBJ2-1	TRBD2	16	TGTGCCATCAGTGGTTGGCGGGAGAACTCCTACAATGAGCAGTTCTTC	CAISGWRENSYNEQFF
TRBV24-1	NA	TRBJ2-4	NA	17	TGTGCCACCAGTGATCCCTCGGAGGGTGAGACCAAAAACATTCAGTACTTC	CATSDPSEGETKNIQYF
TRBV19	NA	TRBJ1-5	TRBD1	14	TGTGCCAGTAGTCCAACAGGGGTAGCACAGCCCCAGCATTTT	CASSPTGVAQPQHF
TRBV24-1	once	TRBJ2-5	NA	13	TGTGCCACCAGCAGGGGCGCGGAAGAGACCCAGTACTTC	CATSRGAEETQYF
TRBV2	NA	TRBJ1-3	TRBD1	18	TGTGCCAGCAGTGAAACGATGACAGGGAGGTTCTCTGGAAACACCATATATTTT	CASSETMTGRFSGNTIYF
TRBV6-1	NA	TRBJ1-4	NA	13	TGTGCCAGCAGTGAGTCACGGGATGAAAAACTGTTTTTT	CASSESRDEKLFF
TRBV5-5	NA	TRBJ1-6	NA	18	TGTGCCAGCAGCTTGGCCATCCTGAGGTCCATAATCGATTCACCCCTCCACTTT	CASSLAILRSIIDSPLHF
TRBV3-1/TRBV3-2	once	TRBJ1-1	NA	14	TGTGCCAGCAGCCCTAGGCAGGGAAACACTGAAGCTTTCTTT	CASSPRQGNTEAFF
TRBV7-2	NA	TRBJ2-5	TRBD2	16	TGTGCCAGCAGCTTAGCCCCGCTAGCGGGAGGGGAGACCCAGTACTTC	CASSLAPLAGGETQYF
TRBV30	NA	TRBJ2-1	TRBD2	18	TGTGCCTGGAGCTGGCCGGGCCTAGCGGGGGGCCACTACAATGAGCAGTTCTTC	CAWSWPGLAGGHYNEQFF
TRBV19	NA	TRBJ1-5	NA	14	TGTGCCAGTAGTTCGACCGGGAGCAATCAGCCCCAGCATTTT	CASSSTGSNQPQHF
TRBV27	NA	TRBJ2-1	NA	17	TGTGCCAGCAGAGATCCCCTCCGGGACAAGCCCTACAATGAGCAGTTCTTC	CASRDPLRDKPYNEQFF
TRBV11-3	NA	TRBJ1-1	TRBD1	18	TGTGCCAGCAGCCTCAGGGGGCTCTCACTACCAATGAACACTGAAGCTTTCTTT	CASSLRGLSLPMNTEAFF
TRBV5-4	NA	TRBJ1-2	TRBD1	13	TGTGCCAGCAGTAAGGACAGGAACTATGGCTACACCTTC	CASSKDRNYGYTF
TRBV19	NA	TRBJ2-1	TRBD2	16	TGTGCCAGTAGTACCCCCGGGAGGCGCTCCTACAATGAGCAGTTCTTC	CASSTPGRRSYNEQFF
TRBV5-1	NA	TRBJ2-7	TRBD1	16	TGCGCCAGCTGTGGGGATTGGGACAGGAAGATATACGAGCAGTACTTC	CASCGDWDRKIYEQYF
TRBV28	NA	TRBJ1-2	NA	15	TGTGCCAGCAGCACTCCCCGACTCCTGAGCCCTGGCTACACCTTC	CASSTPRLLSPGYTF
TRBV10-3	NA	TRBJ2-1	TRBD2	15	TGTGCCATCAGTGATAAGCGGGGGAAAAACAATGAGCAGTTCTTC	CAISDKRGKNNEQFF
TRBV7-6	NA	TRBJ2-2	NA	15	TGTGCCAGCAGCTTAGATCTCGGGAACACCGGGGAGCTGTTTTTT	CASSLDLGNTGELFF
TRBV9	NA	TRBJ1-6	NA	15	TGTGCCAGCAGCGTGCAGGCAGGGGTGATGGCACCCCTCCACTTT	CASSVQAGVMAPLHF
TRBV28	NA	TRBJ2-5	NA	13	TGTGCCAGCAGTTGGGGACACGTGGAGACCCAGTACTTC	CASSWGHVETQYF
TRBV27	NA	TRBJ2-2	TRBD1	16	TGTGCCAGCAGTACACTAGGGACAGGGAACACCGGGGAGCTGTTTTTT	CASSTLGTGNTGELFF
TRBV4-3	NA	TRBJ2-1	TRBD2	13	TGCGCCAGCAGACTAGCGGGGAGAAGTGAGCAGTTCTTC	CASRLAGRSEQFF
TRBV27	NA	TRBJ1-1	NA	14	TGTGCCAGCAGTTTAGGCAGGGAGGGCACTGAAGCTTTCTTT	CASSLGREGTEAFF
TRBV5-1	NA	TRBJ2-5	TRBD1	14	TGCGCCAGCAACATGGACAGGAACGAAGAGACCCAGTACTTC	CASNMDRNEETQYF
TRBV2	NA	TRBJ1-2	NA	12	TGTGCCAGCAGTGCCAGGGACTATGGCTACACCTTC	CASSARDYGYTF
TRBV11-2	NA	TRBJ2-7	NA	14	TGTGCCAGCAACGACTTAGCGGCAGGATACGAGCAGTACTTC	CASNDLAAGYEQYF
TRBV5-1	NA	TRBJ2-2	NA	14	TGCGCCAGCAGCCTTACACTAAACACCGGGGAGCTGTTTTTT	CASSLTLNTGELFF
TRBV10-3	NA	TRBJ2-1	NA	14	TGTGCCATCAGTGCAGGAAGGCCTTACAATGAGCAGTTCTTC	CAISAGRPYNEQFF
TRBV5-1	NA	TRBJ2-2	NA	14	TGCGCCAGCAGCTTGGTAGGGGAAACCGGGGAGCTGTTTTTT	CASSLVGETGELFF
TRBV9	NA	TRBJ1-4	TRBD1	16	TGTGCCAGCAGCCCTATCCCGACAGGGGCGGGTGAAAAACTGTTTTTT	CASSPIPTGAGEKLFF
TRBV28	NA	TRBJ2-7	NA	11	TGTGCCAGCAGCTCTAACTACGAGCAGTACTTC	CASSSNYEQYF
TRBV5-1	NA	TRBJ2-5	NA	12	TGCGCCAGCAGCCTTGGAGGAACACCTAGGGACTTC	CASSLGGTPRDF
TRBV7-2	NA	TRBJ1-2	TRBD1	14	TGTGCCAGCAGCAACCCGACAGGGTATGGTGGCTACACCTTC	CASSNPTGYGGYTF
TRBV28	NA	TRBJ1-5	TRBD1	16	TGTGCCAGCAGTTTATGGACAGGGGGCCGGAATCAGCCCCAGCATTTT	CASSLWTGGRNQPQHF
TRBV14	NA	TRBJ2-1	NA	15	TGTGCCAGCAGCCCAGACTGGAGCTCCTACAATGAGCAGTTCTTC	CASSPDWSSYNEQFF
TRBV14	NA	TRBJ2-3	TRBD2	17	TGTGCCAGCAGCCAACTTGGGACTAGCGGGGGCACAGATACGCAGTATTTT	CASSQLGTSGGTDTQYF
TRBV5-1	NA	TRBJ2-7	NA	15	TGCGCCAGCAGCTTGTGGGCAGGGGCTAGCTACGAGCAGTACTTC	CASSLWAGASYEQYF
TRBV7-8	NA	TRBJ1-1	TRBD1	15	TGTGCCAGCAGCGATTTAGGACAGGATGGTATAGAAGCTTTCTTT	CASSDLGQDGIEAFF